This passage covers 7 T cell receptor beta chains from one sample sequenced in a study of shared clonotypes between healthy human individuals. TCRdb keeps only in-frame clones here, not all; method: immunoSEQ multiplex PCR. The sample gives hundreds of thousands of clones, approximately 96% of which show up once; more than 0.085% is in the top ten. CD8 cells regarded as naive lacked CD45RO, were positively chosen for CCR7, and omitted terminally differentiated effector memory CD45RA+ cells. The sequenced sample consisted of naive CD8+ T cells sorted from blood. The receptors derive from a woman aged 25 to 39 in good health.

V usage is TRBV19 and J usage is TRBJ2-7; 10 bases agree with TRBD2. With 3 bases clipped from V and 3 bases from J, the junction kept 8 bases outside the gene matches. The germline CDR1 and CDR2 sequences are LNHDA and SQIVND (reference sequence). CDR3 length: 16 residues. The CDR3 coding sequence is TGTGCCAGTAGTATCGCCCCCCAGCGGGGGGGCTACGAGCAGTACTTC. It yields the protein CASSIAPQRGGYEQYF.

This chain uses TRBV9 with TRBJ2-1, with TRBD2 matching 9 bases. The CDR3 runs 16 residues. Germline V gene data show CDR1 as SGDLS and CDR2 as YYNGEE. The junction had 7 bases not matched to a gene; V was cut back by 5 bases and J by 1 base. The CDR3 loop is CASRAGGGFSYNEQFF. The CDR3 DNA reads as TGTGCCAGCAGAGCGGGGGGTGGGTTTTCCTACAATGAGCAGTTCTTC.

The genes are TRBV7-8 and TRBJ1-2, with D uncertain. This CDR3 comprises 14 residues. The V gene's germline CDR1 is SGHVS and CDR2 FQNEAQ. The germline V and J ends were trimmed by 1 base and 5 bases, with 11 bases remaining between them. The CDR3 here is CASSLGTDMYGYTF. CDR3 nucleotide sequence: TGTGCCAGCAGCTTAGGGACCGATATGTATGGCTACACCTTC.

This clone showed up just once. The V call is TRBV4-1, the J call TRBJ1-2; TRBD1 aligns across 7 bases. The CDR3 has 17 residues. Germline loops: CDR1 MGHRA, CDR2 YSYEKL. The junction had 19 bases not matched to a gene; V was cut back by 5 bases and J by 7 bases. CDR3 coding DNA: TGCGCCAGCAGCTACGAATTCGGACAGGCGATCTATGGTGGCTACACCTTC. It codes for CASSYEFGQAIYGGYTF.

For the CDR3, the DNA is TGTGCCAGCAGTTCGCACCAGGGCCGGGACGAGCAGTACTTC. Residues: CASSSHQGRDEQYF. The chain joins TRBV27 to TRBJ2-7; possibly TRBD1 for D (5 bases). The CDR3 totals 14 residues. V dropped 4 bases and J dropped 5 bases, with 15 bases sitting between them. Germline V gene lookup returns CDR1 MNHEY and CDR2 SMNVEV (reference sequence).

The V and J genes are TRBV13 and TRBJ2-2; D uncertain. This CDR3 is built from 13 residues. V lost 2 bases and J lost 5, with 6 bases in between. Germline CDR1 reads PRHDT; CDR2 reads FYEKMQ (reference sequence). The CDR3 nucleotides read TGTGCCAGCAGCTTAAGCGTAACCGGGGAGCTGTTTTTT. The encoded protein is CASSLSVTGELFF. Using reference TRBV13 and TRBJ2-2 for the parts outside the CDR3, the full variable domain is AAGVIQSPRHLIKEKRETATLKCYPIPRHDTVYWYQQGPGQDPQFLISFYEKMQSDKGSIPDRFSAQQFSDYHSELNMSSLELGDSALYFCASSLSVTGELFFGEGSRLTVL.

The chain combines TRBV28 with TRBJ1-1, with D unresolved. The V end lost 6 bases, the J end lost 11 bases, and 28 bases lay between the germline ends. Germline CDR1 MDHEN, CDR2 SYDVKM. The CDR3 contains 16 residues. DNA of the CDR3: TGTGCCAGCAGCTTTACGATAGGTCCAACGCCCCTCCAGGCTTTCTTT. Translated: CASSFTIGPTPLQAFF. The entire variable domain, with the rest obtained from reference TRBV28 and TRBJ1-1, is as follows: DVKVTQSSRYLVKRTGEKVFLECVQDMDHENMFWYRQDPGLGLRLIYFSYDVKMKEKGDIPEGYSVSREKKERFSLILESASTNQTSMYLCASSFTIGPTPLQAFFGQGTRLTVV.